A single sample is the source of the 8 T cell receptor beta chains below, sequenced in a study of regulatory T cells in long-lasting Graves disease. Described time point: persistent/refractory GD, antithyroid drugs over 5 years with positive TRAb. The TCR library was made from RNA extracted from PBMCs. Arm-PCR with iRepertoire HTBI primers amplified the CDR3 regions for these TCR beta libraries. MiXCR, run by TCRdb on the multiplex PCR reads, gives a single entry per CDR3 protein. The table shows 350,000 to 500,000 distinct CDR3 sequences, with roughly 23% occurring only once. Material: peripheral blood mononuclear cells (PBMCs), obtained when the disease was refractory, from a patient treated with antithyroid drugs. The source of these receptors is a female donor with Graves disease.

In its sample, this clonotype was seen many times. V is TRBV28 and J is TRBJ2-7, with 9 positions matching TRBD1. Germline CDR1 reads MDHEN; CDR2 reads SYDVKM. With V trimmed by 6 bases and J by 5 bases, 5 bases remained unmatched. The CDR3 totals 13 residues. In DNA form, the CDR3 reads TGTGCCAGCAGCCTTGGACAGGGGAACGAGCAGTACTTC. Amino acid sequence: CASSLGQGNEQYF.

This clonotype came up a few times. The chain links TRBV3-1 to TRBJ2-7; weak D call: TRBD1 (7 bases). The CDR3 length is 17 residues. The germline gives CDR1 LGHDT, CDR2 YNNKEL (reference sequence). V lost 5 bases to trimming and J lost 1 base, with 21 bases between them. Here the CDR3 DNA reads TGTGCCAGCAGCGGCCAACCCACCAGGGGGGCTTCCTACGAGCAGTACTTC. Residues: CASSGQPTRGASYEQYF.

This clonotype was counted at least ten times. The V call is TRBV28, the J call TRBJ1-5; tentatively, D is TRBD1 (5 bases). Germline V CDR1 and CDR2: MDHEN, SYDVKM. This CDR3 comprises 15 residues. V dropped 5 bases and J dropped 6 bases, with 17 bases sitting between them. CDR3 in amino acids: CASSPRWGVVQPQHF. CDR3 coding DNA: TGTGCCAGCAGTCCCCGCTGGGGGGTTGTTCAGCCCCAGCATTTT.

This clonotype has just a few counts. The chain recombines TRBV4-1 with TRBJ1-2; possibly TRBD1 for D (5 bases). CDR1 MGHRA and CDR2 YSYEKL come from the germline V gene. This CDR3 is built from 15 residues. V lost 1 base and J 4 bases, leaving 13 bases between the germline ends. CDR3 loop: CASSQATGSFYGYTF. CDR3 sequence (DNA): TGCGCCAGCAGCCAAGCTACAGGTTCATTCTATGGCTACACCTTC.

This clonotype appeared once. The rearrangement links TRBV24-1 to TRBJ1-3; D gene unclear. Trimming stripped 2 bases from V and 4 bases from J, with 2 bases between. This CDR3 is 12 amino acids long. Germline V gene sequence: CDR1 KGHDR, CDR2 SFDVKD. As DNA, the CDR3 is TGTGCCACCAGTGATTACGGAAACACCATATATTTT. Protein: CATSDYGNTIYF.

This clonotype was detected only a few times. The CDR3, as DNA: TGTGCCAGCAGCTTACGCACGTCCAAAAACATTCAGTACTTC. It is translated as CASSLRTSKNIQYF. The chain combines TRBV7-2 with TRBJ2-4, with D unresolved. Germline V gives CDR1 SGHTA, CDR2 FQGNSA. The CDR3 totals 14 residues. The germline V and J ends were trimmed by 2 bases and 2 bases, with 7 bases remaining between them.

CDR3 nucleotides: TGTGCCAGCAGTGAATACGGCGAAGCGAACACCGGGGAGCTGTTTTTT. The encoded protein is CASSEYGEANTGELFF. The V gene is TRBV25-1, the J gene TRBJ2-2; D is ambiguous. The V end was cut by 0 bases, the J end by 0 bases, with 8 bases between. The germline V gene encodes CDR1 MGHDK and CDR2 SYGVNS. The CDR3 loop spans 16 amino acids.

This clonotype appeared many times. The chain recombines TRBV15 with TRBJ2-2; 7 bases line up with TRBD1. CDR3 length: 14 residues. The J segment lost 5 bases and the V segment lost 5 bases, leaving 5 bases of the junction unmatched. Germline CDR1 LNHNV, CDR2 YYDKDF (reference sequence). CDR3 sequence: CATSGQDRTGELFF. CDR3 in DNA: TGTGCCACCAGCGGACAGGACCGGACCGGGGAGCTGTTTTTT.